This T cell receptor (beta chain) was documented in a study of blood T cell repertoires in COVID-19 (TCRdb year 2020). For context, the study as a whole: Collaborator samples came from the United States, Italy and Spain and covered acute and convalescent phases of COVID-19. The material from the prospective study consisted of cDNA or gDNA derived from T cells, B-cell-depleted T cells, or PBMCs. Deeply sampled blood TCRbeta repertoires from subjects exposed to, actively infected with, or recovered from COVID-19 were included in the dataset. The repertoires were released in a freely available public database intended as a resource for research on the immune response to SARS-CoV-2. The samples were drawn from two sources: the first 160 participants of the ongoing ImmuneRACE study, and 1,254 subjects contributed by 6 global collaborators. The sample metadata nearly always contained a de-identified subject ID, COVID-19 status, age in years and sex. Where HLA class I and class II types were available, the types were taken from metadata supplied by the sample provider, not from assay-based typing.

Each collaborating institution followed its own protocols to collect whole blood in K2EDTA tubes. For TCRbeta analysis, collaborators shipped samples in one of three forms: frozen whole blood, isolated PBMCs, or DNA extracted from either of those sample types. The germline V gene yields SNHLY for CDR1 and FYNNEI for CDR2. From its cysteine to its phenylalanine, the CDR3 spans 15 amino acids. Only the CDR3 portion is preserved as DNA: 45 bases, with reading frame beginning at the first base. Germline trimming amounts to 2 bases on V and 3 bases on J, with 5 as the count of junction bases outside the gene matches. Notes on this clone: Its antigen is not yet known. No base quality values were provided; no much bigger clone lies one nucleotide off.

TCRbeta CDR3 regions were amplified from genomic DNA by means of the immunoSEQ Assay, a bias-controlled multiplex PCR. On the authors' methods: Within the assay, amplification of reference gene primers was used to estimate how many nucleated cells each sample contained. To quantify the absolute abundance of each unique TCRbeta CDR3 rearrangement, sequence reads were collapsed and filtered. Productive Simpson clonality was computed per sample as the square root of Simpson's diversity index over productive rearrangements. TCRdb holds this immuneACCESS table with in-frame rearrangements only. Some clones are missing; in checked studies, unresolved V genes explain under half, and the rest has no known cause. V and J calls and clone size follow that table, whereas D and trimming were derived from the DNA. This sample is represented by 130,000 to 150,000 clones; roughly 84% of them were singletons. Around 35% of the sample lies in the top ten.

The paper's findings and limits, for the study overall: The quantity of clinical and demographic metadata differed by source and by participant and was supplied without curation.

Input material: peripheral blood. This chain joins TRBV2 to TRBJ2-7; TRBD1 agrees with 9 junctional bases. The clonotype originates from a human donor in a cohort sampled during active COVID-19. The CDR3 is CASSEKGQGFYEQYF. The DNA reads TGTGCCAGCAGTGAAAAGGGACAGGGTTTCTACGAGCAGTACTTC. Outside the CDR3, residues come from the reference TRBV2 and TRBJ2-7 proteins, so the full variable domain is: EPEVTQTPSHQVTQMGQEVILRCVPISNHLYFYWYRQILGQKVEFLVSFYNNEISEKSEIFDDQFSVERPDGSNFTLKIRSTKLEDSAMYFCASSEKGQGFYEQYFGPGTRLTVT.